The clone carrying this T cell receptor (beta chain) was seen just once. This sample was taken from a study of blood T cell repertoires in COVID-19. Everyone who took part was 18 to 89 years old, and they came from about 25 US areas. Resolution of symptoms, clearance, or two negative PCRs was present in recovered Cohort 3 donors. V shed 4 bases and J shed 3 bases, with 16 bases lying between them. Germline lookup yields CDR1 LNHNV and CDR2 YYDKDF (reference sequence). The CDR3 is 16 amino acids. Authors' methods: Estimation of nucleated cell counts relied on the amplification of reference gene primers. The protocol was immunoSEQ multiplex PCR, while the TCRdb copy is restricted to in-frame clones and leaves out a portion. That table furnishes V, J and clone size, whereas the DNA furnished D and trimming. The table records about 480,000 clones, 88% of them present only once.

The specimen sequenced was PBMCs or T cells enriched from blood (not recorded which). V is TRBV15 and J is TRBJ2-1; possible D gene TRBD2, 5 bases. This TCR derives from a woman aged 40 to 55 who had recovered from COVID-19. The CDR3 here is CATSNRLALNYNEQFF. CDR3 coding DNA: TGTGCCACCAGCAATCGGCTAGCCCTTAACTACAATGAGCAGTTCTTC. The complete variable domain, with remaining parts taken from reference TRBV15 and TRBJ2-1, reads DAMVIQNPRYQVTQFGKPVTLSCSQTLNHNVMYWYQQKSSQAPKLLFHYYDKDFNNEADTPDNFQSRRPNTSFCFLDIRSPGLGDTAMYLCATSNRLALNYNEQFFGPGTRLTVL.